The text below deals with one T cell receptor (beta chain). Germline V gives CDR1 MNHNS, CDR2 SASEGT. The CDR3 loop spans 14 amino acids. Trimming pared 3 bases from V and 7 bases from J, leaving 13 bases between. The sample originates from a study of T cell responses to AZD1222 COVID-19 vaccine. The protocol was immunoSEQ multiplex PCR, while the TCRdb copy is restricted to in-frame clones and leaves out a portion. This table has about 120,000 clones, around nine tenths appearing once. Sequencing used peripheral blood, obtained on day 0 of AZD1222 vaccination. The chain links TRBV6-1 to TRBJ1-3; D perhaps matches TRBD1 (5 bases). The TCR comes from an adult in good health. Here the CDR3 reads CASSEGLLRNTIYF. CDR3 bases: TGTGCCAGCAGTGAGGGGCTCCTTAGGAACACCATATATTTT.